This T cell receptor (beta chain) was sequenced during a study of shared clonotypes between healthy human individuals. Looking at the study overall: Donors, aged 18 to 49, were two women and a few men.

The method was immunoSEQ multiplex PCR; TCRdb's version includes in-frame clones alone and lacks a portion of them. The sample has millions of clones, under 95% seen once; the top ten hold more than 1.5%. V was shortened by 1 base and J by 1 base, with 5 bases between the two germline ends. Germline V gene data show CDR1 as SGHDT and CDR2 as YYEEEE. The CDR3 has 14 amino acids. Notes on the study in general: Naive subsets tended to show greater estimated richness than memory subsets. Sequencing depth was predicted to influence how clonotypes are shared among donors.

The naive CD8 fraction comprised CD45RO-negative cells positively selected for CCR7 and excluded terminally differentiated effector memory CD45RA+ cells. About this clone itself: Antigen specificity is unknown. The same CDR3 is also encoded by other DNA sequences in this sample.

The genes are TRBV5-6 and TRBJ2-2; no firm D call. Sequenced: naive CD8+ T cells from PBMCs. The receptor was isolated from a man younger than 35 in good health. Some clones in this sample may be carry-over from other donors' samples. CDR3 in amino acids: CASSLYRNTGELFF. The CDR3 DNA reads TGTGCCAGCAGCTTGTATAGGAACACCGGGGAGCTGTTTTTT.